This T cell receptor beta chain derives from a study of long-term antiretroviral therapy in people with HIV. Whole-study findings and limits: The repertoire was dominated at all time points by clones expanded before ART. The study found narrower CDR3 length ranges in HIV repertoires than in controls.

About this clone itself: What it recognizes is unknown.

The assay, immunoSEQ v3.0, was run at survey level. The data were produced by immunoSEQ multiplex PCR, yet TCRdb's version contains in-frame clones alone and is incomplete. Of some 40,000 clones in the sample, 75% to 90% were seen once. This TCR was sampled from a man between 18 and 35 years old with HIV. The sequencing used unsorted PBMCs, collected 1 year after starting antiretroviral therapy.

The CDR3 loop reads CASSIKPLQGAGNTIYF. CDR3 bases: TGCGCCAGCAGTATCAAACCTCTTCAGGGTGCCGGAAACACCATATATTTT. The chain uses TRBV10-2 and TRBJ1-3; tentative D call: TRBD1 (5 bases). V lost 5 bases and J 4 bases, leaving 21 bases between the germline ends. This CDR3 has 17 amino acids. CDR1 is WSHSY, CDR2 SAAADI, per germline.